The rows below give T cell receptor beta chains drawn from one sample of a study of long-term antiretroviral therapy in people with HIV. The assay was immunoSEQ multiplex PCR, and TCRdb's table has in-frame clones only and misses some. The sample lists 30,000 to 35,000 clones; roughly three quarters were seen once. Specimen: unsorted PBMCs, collected 1.9 years after starting antiretroviral therapy. These receptor sequences come from a man between 18 and 29 years old with HIV. Both conserved end residues are part of each CDR3. The order of the fields is D gene, J gene, clone size, V gene, CDR3 protein, CDR3 DNA. A D gene is named only where the DNA matches it firmly. Not all rows give a size; the values are once, few, many and, for expanded clones, a class.

d_gene: .
j_gene: TRBJ2-2
abundance: .
v_gene: TRBV5-1
CDR3aa: CASSGGPGTGELFF
CDR3nt: TGCGCCAGCAGCGGAGGGCCCGGCACCGGGGAGCTGTTTTTT

d_gene: .
j_gene: TRBJ2-1
abundance: .
v_gene: TRBV11-3
CDR3aa: CASSLEGGAYNEQFF
CDR3nt: TGTGCCAGCAGCTTAGAAGGGGGGGCCTACAATGAGCAGTTCTTC

d_gene: .
j_gene: TRBJ2-7
abundance: .
v_gene: TRBV15
CDR3aa: CATRDHSSYEQYF
CDR3nt: TGTGCCACCAGAGATCACTCCTCCTACGAGCAGTACTTC

d_gene: .
j_gene: TRBJ1-6
abundance: .
v_gene: TRBV5-5
CDR3aa: CASSSTKGDSPLHF
CDR3nt: TGTGCCAGCAGCAGTACGAAAGGGGACTCACCCCTCCACTTT

d_gene: TRBD1
j_gene: TRBJ2-7
abundance: once
v_gene: TRBV6-5
CDR3aa: CASSYPGTGTLEQYF
CDR3nt: TGTGCCAGCAGTTACCCCGGGACAGGGACCCTCGAGCAGTACTTC

d_gene: .
j_gene: TRBJ2-3
abundance: once
v_gene: TRBV4-2
CDR3aa: CASSRTSPQDTQYF
CDR3nt: TGTGCCAGCAGCCGTACTAGTCCACAAGATACGCAGTATTTT

d_gene: .
j_gene: TRBJ2-4
abundance: .
v_gene: TRBV4-1
CDR3aa: CASSQDLYREYGKNIQYF
CDR3nt: TGCGCCAGCAGCCAAGATCTTTATAGGGAATACGGCAAAAACATTCAGTACTTC

d_gene: .
j_gene: TRBJ1-1
abundance: few
v_gene: TRBV25-1
CDR3aa: CASRSDLGDTEAFF
CDR3nt: TGTGCCAGCAGATCGGACCTAGGAGACACTGAAGCTTTCTTT

d_gene: .
j_gene: TRBJ2-3
abundance: .
v_gene: TRBV7-2
CDR3aa: CASSDTRAASDTQYF
CDR3nt: TGTGCCAGCAGCGATACAAGGGCGGCCTCAGATACGCAGTATTTT

d_gene: .
j_gene: TRBJ2-6
abundance: once
v_gene: TRBV11-2
CDR3aa: CASSLDRDFRSGANVLTF
CDR3nt: TGTGCCAGCAGCTTAGATCGGGACTTTCGCTCTGGGGCCAACGTCCTGACTTTC

d_gene: TRBD2
j_gene: TRBJ2-3
abundance: .
v_gene: TRBV28
CDR3aa: CASSMRGAGTDTQYF
CDR3nt: TGTGCCAGCAGTATGCGGGGGGCCGGGACAGATACGCAGTATTTT

d_gene: .
j_gene: TRBJ1-1
abundance: once
v_gene: TRBV27
CDR3aa: CASTPGHLGSEAFF
CDR3nt: TGTGCCAGCACCCCGGGACACCTAGGATCCGAAGCTTTCTTT

d_gene: .
j_gene: TRBJ1-5
abundance: once
v_gene: TRBV6-1
CDR3aa: CASSEVLQEYSNQPQHF
CDR3nt: TGTGCCAGCAGTGAGGTCCTCCAGGAGTATAGCAATCAGCCCCAGCATTTT

d_gene: .
j_gene: TRBJ2-1
abundance: .
v_gene: TRBV11-2
CDR3aa: CASSLDRPNEQFF
CDR3nt: TGTGCCAGCAGCTTAGATCGCCCGAATGAGCAGTTCTTC

d_gene: .
j_gene: TRBJ1-4
abundance: .
v_gene: TRBV30
CDR3aa: CAWSWENSGEKLFF
CDR3nt: TGTGCCTGGAGTTGGGAGAATTCAGGGGAAAAACTGTTTTTT

d_gene: .
j_gene: TRBJ2-5
abundance: few
v_gene: TRBV27
CDR3aa: CASSLDGGETQYF
CDR3nt: TGTGCCAGCAGTTTGGATGGGGGAGAGACCCAGTACTTC

d_gene: .
j_gene: TRBJ1-5
abundance: .
v_gene: TRBV19
CDR3aa: CASSIIASNQPQHF
CDR3nt: TGTGCCAGTAGTATAATTGCATCAAATCAGCCCCAGCATTTT

d_gene: .
j_gene: TRBJ2-4
abundance: .
v_gene: TRBV29-1
CDR3aa: CSVIPGLHLAKNIQYF
CDR3nt: TGCAGCGTTATCCCTGGACTTCACCTAGCCAAAAACATTCAGTACTTC

d_gene: .
j_gene: TRBJ2-2
abundance: .
v_gene: TRBV5-1
CDR3aa: CASSFDTRSTGELFF
CDR3nt: TGCGCCAGCAGCTTCGACACCCGAAGCACCGGGGAGCTGTTTTTT

d_gene: TRBD1
j_gene: TRBJ1-5
abundance: few
v_gene: TRBV6-1
CDR3aa: CASSDPGTGIQPQHF
CDR3nt: TGTGCCAGCAGCGATCCCGGGACAGGGATTCAGCCCCAGCATTTT

d_gene: .
j_gene: TRBJ2-7
abundance: once
v_gene: TRBV25-1
CDR3aa: CASSESGLVYEQYF
CDR3nt: TGTGCCAGCAGTGAATCAGGGTTGGTCTACGAGCAGTACTTC

d_gene: .
j_gene: TRBJ2-5
abundance: .
v_gene: TRBV2
CDR3aa: CASTSQLSNQYF
CDR3nt: TGTGCCAGCACCAGCCAACTGTCCAACCAGTACTTC

d_gene: .
j_gene: TRBJ1-1
abundance: .
v_gene: TRBV5-6
CDR3aa: CASSLGEMGGAFF
CDR3nt: TGTGCCAGCAGCTTGGGGGAGATGGGGGGAGCTTTCTTT

d_gene: TRBD2
j_gene: TRBJ2-5
abundance: .
v_gene: TRBV6-5
CDR3aa: CASSYVSGGEETQYF
CDR3nt: TGTGCCAGCAGTTACGTCAGCGGGGGGGAAGAGACCCAGTACTTC

d_gene: .
j_gene: TRBJ2-7
abundance: .
v_gene: TRBV28
CDR3aa: CASSSTRNSYEQYF
CDR3nt: TGTGCCAGCAGTTCTACACGGAACTCCTACGAGCAGTACTTC

d_gene: .
j_gene: TRBJ1-2
abundance: .
v_gene: TRBV25-1
CDR3aa: CASSAGDYGYTF
CDR3nt: TGTGCCAGCAGTGCTGGGGACTATGGCTACACCTTC

d_gene: .
j_gene: TRBJ2-2
abundance: .
v_gene: TRBV25-1
CDR3aa: CASSRPGNTGELFF
CDR3nt: TGTGCCAGCAGTAGGCCCGGGAACACCGGGGAGCTGTTTTTT

d_gene: TRBD1
j_gene: TRBJ2-1
abundance: .
v_gene: TRBV25-1
CDR3aa: CASSDPGTGDNEQFF
CDR3nt: TGTGCCAGCAGTGACCCCGGGACAGGGGACAATGAGCAGTTCTTC

d_gene: .
j_gene: TRBJ1-1
abundance: .
v_gene: TRBV7-2
CDR3aa: CASSSGHNTEAFF
CDR3nt: TGTGCCAGCAGCTCTGGACACAACACTGAAGCTTTCTTT

d_gene: .
j_gene: TRBJ1-1
abundance: .
v_gene: TRBV5-6
CDR3aa: CASSRGHSNTEAFF
CDR3nt: TGTGCCAGCAGCCGGGGACATTCGAACACTGAAGCTTTCTTT

d_gene: .
j_gene: TRBJ2-2
abundance: .
v_gene: TRBV7-9
CDR3aa: CASSLGGNTGELFF
CDR3nt: TGTGCCAGCAGCTTAGGGGGGAACACCGGGGAGCTGTTTTTT

d_gene: .
j_gene: TRBJ2-3
abundance: once
v_gene: TRBV19
CDR3aa: CASKDDPRTDTQYF
CDR3nt: TGTGCCAGTAAGGATGATCCCCGCACAGATACGCAGTATTTT

d_gene: .
j_gene: TRBJ1-3
abundance: .
v_gene: TRBV19
CDR3aa: CASSIMGFGGNTIYF
CDR3nt: TGTGCCAGTAGTATAATGGGGTTCGGTGGAAACACCATATATTTT

d_gene: TRBD1
j_gene: TRBJ1-1
abundance: .
v_gene: TRBV15
CDR3aa: CATSAQGAHTEAFF
CDR3nt: TGTGCCACCAGCGCACAGGGGGCACACACTGAAGCTTTCTTT

d_gene: .
j_gene: TRBJ2-5
abundance: .
v_gene: TRBV6-1
CDR3aa: CASSEVLPGAGVGPGETQYF
CDR3nt: TGTGCCAGCAGTGAAGTTCTACCCGGAGCAGGAGTGGGTCCGGGAGAGACCCAGTACTTC

d_gene: TRBD1
j_gene: TRBJ1-5
abundance: .
v_gene: TRBV7-6
CDR3aa: CASSSGTGRQPQHF
CDR3nt: TGTGCCAGCAGCTCAGGGACAGGGAGGCAGCCCCAGCATTTT

d_gene: TRBD2
j_gene: TRBJ2-7
abundance: .
v_gene: TRBV5-1
CDR3aa: CASSLDGGGYNEQYF
CDR3nt: TGCGCCAGCAGCTTGGACGGCGGGGGGTATAACGAGCAGTACTTC

d_gene: .
j_gene: TRBJ2-5
abundance: .
v_gene: TRBV18
CDR3aa: CASSPGQETQYF
CDR3nt: TGTGCCAGCTCACCCGGGCAAGAGACCCAGTACTTC

d_gene: .
j_gene: TRBJ1-3
abundance: .
v_gene: TRBV10-3
CDR3aa: CAISDSAWETASGNTIYF
CDR3nt: TGTGCCATCAGTGATTCCGCCTGGGAGACTGCATCTGGAAACACCATATATTTT

d_gene: TRBD2
j_gene: TRBJ2-2
abundance: .
v_gene: TRBV5-5
CDR3aa: CASSREARVPNTGELFF
CDR3nt: TGTGCCAGCAGCCGGGAGGCTCGGGTCCCCAACACCGGGGAGCTGTTTTTT

d_gene: TRBD2
j_gene: TRBJ2-2
abundance: .
v_gene: TRBV7-9
CDR3aa: CASSPTSGGIGELFF
CDR3nt: TGTGCCAGCAGCCCGACTAGCGGGGGGATCGGGGAGCTGTTTTTT

d_gene: TRBD2
j_gene: TRBJ2-1
abundance: .
v_gene: TRBV28
CDR3aa: CASSLIWLAGGYNEQFF
CDR3nt: TGTGCCAGCAGTTTAATATGGCTTGCGGGGGGGTACAATGAGCAGTTCTTC

d_gene: TRBD1
j_gene: TRBJ2-1
abundance: .
v_gene: TRBV29-1
CDR3aa: CSGDPGGSGNEQFF
CDR3nt: TGCAGCGGAGATCCAGGGGGCTCGGGCAATGAGCAGTTCTTC

d_gene: TRBD1
j_gene: TRBJ2-3
abundance: once
v_gene: TRBV11-1
CDR3aa: CASSSNRGSDTQYF
CDR3nt: TGTGCCAGCAGCTCTAACAGGGGATCCGATACGCAGTATTTT

d_gene: .
j_gene: TRBJ2-2
abundance: .
v_gene: TRBV9
CDR3aa: CASSGVVNTGELFF
CDR3nt: TGTGCCAGCAGCGGGGTGGTGAACACCGGGGAGCTGTTTTTT

d_gene: .
j_gene: TRBJ2-3
abundance: .
v_gene: TRBV15
CDR3aa: CATSRVGFDSDTQYF
CDR3nt: TGTGCCACCAGCAGAGTGGGCTTCGACTCTGATACGCAGTATTTT

d_gene: .
j_gene: TRBJ1-2
abundance: .
v_gene: TRBV5-1
CDR3aa: CASSPVAGDYGYTF
CDR3nt: TGCGCCAGCAGCCCTGTGGCCGGGGACTATGGCTACACCTTC

d_gene: TRBD1
j_gene: TRBJ2-5
abundance: .
v_gene: TRBV10-3
CDR3aa: CAISESPGTGAQETQYF
CDR3nt: TGTGCCATCAGTGAGTCCCCGGGGACAGGGGCCCAAGAGACCCAGTACTTC

d_gene: .
j_gene: TRBJ1-6
abundance: .
v_gene: TRBV7-9
CDR3aa: CASSLDGRSPLHF
CDR3nt: TGTGCCAGCAGCTTAGATGGTCGTTCACCCCTCCACTTT

d_gene: .
j_gene: TRBJ1-5
abundance: .
v_gene: TRBV19
CDR3aa: CASMGPNQPQHF
CDR3nt: TGTGCCAGTATGGGGCCTAATCAGCCCCAGCATTTT

d_gene: TRBD1
j_gene: TRBJ2-7
abundance: few
v_gene: TRBV19
CDR3aa: CASSIAGTDTYEQYF
CDR3nt: TGTGCCAGTAGTATAGCAGGGACAGACACATACGAGCAGTACTTC